This TCR beta chain is drawn from a study of shared T cell receptors in the human thymus. Trimming removed 2 bases at V and 0 bases at J, with 8 bases between. In germline, CDR1 is SEHNR, CDR2 FQNEAQ (reference sequence). CDR3 length equals 16 residues. Sequenced by immunoSEQ multiplex PCR; TCRdb stores in-frame clones only, minus some. The repertoire holds roughly 710,000 clones, with roughly 88% as singletons. The data were also submitted as part of a second study, on human thymus T cells. This second report adds: Thymic tissue was derived from resections collected during corrective heart surgery. Thymic and blood repertoires appeared to display a bias in their usage of V and J genes.

The TCR originated in a girl under three years old with a congenital heart defect. The sequencing sample was made of thymocytes. This chain joins TRBV7-9 and TRBJ1-6, with D possibly matching TRBD1 (5 bases). CDR3 protein: CASSLTGSSYNSPLHF. The CDR3 DNA sequence: TGTGCCAGCAGCTTAACAGGAAGCTCCTATAATTCACCCCTCCACTTT.